These 5 T cell receptor beta chains were all obtained from the same sample, sequenced in a study of lung T cells in sarcoidosis with Löfgren's syndrome. Each CDR3 protein gets one entry after TCRdb re-called the reads with MiXCR. The sample gives 50,000 to 65,000 distinct CDR3 sequences, less than 25% of which show up once; around 2.3% is in the top ten. The material sequenced was CD4+ T cells from PBMCs. These receptor sequences come from a human donor with sarcoidosis (Löfgren's syndrome or another form), or a control subject (not recorded which).

In its sample, this clonotype was seen many times. The gene calls are TRBV5-4 and TRBJ2-1; TRBD1 matches at 7 bases. The V gene's germline CDR1 is SGHNT and CDR2 YYREEE (reference sequence). The CDR3 runs to 13 residues. V was pared by 4 bases and J by 6 bases, with 4 bases of the junction left unmatched. CDR3 DNA sequence: TGTGCCAGCAGCAACTCAGGGGGCAATGAGCAGTTCTTC. Encoded protein: CASSNSGGNEQFF.

The chain employs TRBV7-6 and TRBJ2-1, with D uncertain. Trimming stripped 5 bases from V and 0 bases from J, with 17 bases between. The CDR3 runs 17 residues. Germline-derived CDR1 and CDR2 are SGHVS and FNYEAQ. CDR3 nucleotide sequence: TGTGCCAGCAGCCCCGCGCCATCCCCCCCCTCCTACAATGAGCAGTTCTTC. Translated, it gives CASSPAPSPPSYNEQFF.

This clonotype has only a few counts. The J gene is TRBJ1-6, the V gene TRBV4-1; D might be TRBD1 (6 bases). This CDR3 comprises 16 residues. Germline lookup yields CDR1 MGHRA and CDR2 YSYEKL. Deletions cut 1 base from V and 7 bases from J, with 14 bases between. The CDR3 sequence is CASSQGQDRPNSPLHF. The CDR3 bases are TGCGCCAGCAGCCAAGGCCAAGACAGGCCGAATTCACCCCTCCACTTT.

There are many counts of this clonotype. J is TRBJ2-5 and V is TRBV6-1; 7 bases map to TRBD1. This CDR3 is 13 amino acids long. The junction had 6 bases not matched to a gene; V was cut back by 8 bases and J by 3 bases. In germline, CDR1 is MNHNS, CDR2 SASEGT. This chain's CDR3 is CASSYDREETQYF. The CDR3 nucleotides read TGTGCCAGCTCTTACGACAGGGAAGAGACCCAGTACTTC.

This clonotype was recorded a few times. This chain links TRBV5-1 with TRBJ2-3; D is unclear. The germline V gene has CDR1 SGHRS and CDR2 YFSETQ. Trimming removed 0 bases at V and 6 bases at J, with 8 bases between. The CDR3 contains 13 residues. The CDR3: CASSLVLSDTQYF. The CDR3 DNA sequence: TGCGCCAGCAGCTTGGTTCTCTCGGATACGCAGTATTTT.